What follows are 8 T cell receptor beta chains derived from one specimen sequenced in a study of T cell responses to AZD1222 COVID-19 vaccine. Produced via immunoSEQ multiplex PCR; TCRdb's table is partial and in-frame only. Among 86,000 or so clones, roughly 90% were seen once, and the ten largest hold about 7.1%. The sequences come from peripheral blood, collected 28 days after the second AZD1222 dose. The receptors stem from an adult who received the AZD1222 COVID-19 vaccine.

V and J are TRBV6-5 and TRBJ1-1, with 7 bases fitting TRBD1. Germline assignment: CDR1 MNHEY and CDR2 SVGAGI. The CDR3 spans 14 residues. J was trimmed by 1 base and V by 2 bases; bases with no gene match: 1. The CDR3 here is CASSYRTGNTEAFF. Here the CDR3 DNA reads TGTGCCAGCAGTTACCGGACAGGGAACACTGAAGCTTTCTTT.

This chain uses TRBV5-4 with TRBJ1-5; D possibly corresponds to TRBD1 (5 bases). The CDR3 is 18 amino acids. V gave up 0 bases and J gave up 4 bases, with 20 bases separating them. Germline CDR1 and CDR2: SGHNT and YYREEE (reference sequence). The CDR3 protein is CASSLDWFLGALNQPQHF. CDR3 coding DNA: TGTGCCAGCAGCTTGGACTGGTTTTTAGGGGCGCTGAATCAGCCCCAGCATTTT.

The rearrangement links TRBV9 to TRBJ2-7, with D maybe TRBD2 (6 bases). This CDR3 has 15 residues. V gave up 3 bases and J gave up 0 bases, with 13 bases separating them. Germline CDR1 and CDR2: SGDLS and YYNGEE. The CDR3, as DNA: TGTGCCAGCAGCGGGGGACTGGGGAGCTCCTACGAGCAGTACTTC. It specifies CASSGGLGSSYEQYF.

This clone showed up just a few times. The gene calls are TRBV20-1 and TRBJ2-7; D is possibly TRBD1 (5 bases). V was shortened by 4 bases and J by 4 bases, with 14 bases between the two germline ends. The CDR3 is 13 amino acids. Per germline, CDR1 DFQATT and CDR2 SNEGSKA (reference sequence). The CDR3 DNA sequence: TGCAGTGCTATTGACAGTCTTCAGTACGAGCAGTACTTC. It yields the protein CSAIDSLQYEQYF.

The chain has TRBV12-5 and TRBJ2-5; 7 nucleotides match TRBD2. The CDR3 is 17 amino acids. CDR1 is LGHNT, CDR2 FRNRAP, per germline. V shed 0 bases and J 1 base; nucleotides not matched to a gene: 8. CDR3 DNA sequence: TGTGCTAGTGGTTTGGTACTTGGGGGGGGACCCCAAGAGACCCAGTACTTC. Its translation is CASGLVLGGGPQETQYF.

CDR3 sequence reads: CASSRDRSSSPLHF. CDR3 bases: TGCGCCAGCAGCAGGGACAGGTCCTCCTCACCCCTCCACTTT. The chain is built from TRBV5-1 and TRBJ1-6, with TRBD1 identical over 8 bases. V lost 4 bases to trimming and J lost 10 bases; unmatched junction nucleotides: 7. CDR1 and CDR2 from the germline V gene are SGHRS and YFSETQ. The CDR3 has 14 amino acids.

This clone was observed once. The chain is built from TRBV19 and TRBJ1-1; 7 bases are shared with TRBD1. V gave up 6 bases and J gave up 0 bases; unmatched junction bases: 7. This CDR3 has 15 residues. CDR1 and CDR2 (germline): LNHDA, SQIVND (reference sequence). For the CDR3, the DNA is TGTGCCAGTAGAGGAAGGGACAGCCTGAACACTGAAGCTTTCTTT. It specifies CASRGRDSLNTEAFF.

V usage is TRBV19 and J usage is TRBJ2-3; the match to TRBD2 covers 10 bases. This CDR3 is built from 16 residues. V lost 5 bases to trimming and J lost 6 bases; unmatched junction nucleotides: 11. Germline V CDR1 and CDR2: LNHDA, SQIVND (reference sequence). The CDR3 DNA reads TGTGCCAGTAGTGAGACTAGCGGGCACACAACCGATACGCAGTATTTT. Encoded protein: CASSETSGHTTDTQYF.